Shown below are 25 T cell receptor beta chains from a single sample sequenced in a study of blood T cell repertoires in COVID-19. Clones were read by immunoSEQ multiplex PCR, and TCRdb kept only the in-frame ones, dropping some. This table holds 450,000 or so clones, roughly 90% found once. Sequencing used peripheral blood. The receptors stem from a man aged 18 to 35 with COVID-19, enrolled during active disease.

The chain joins TRBV29-1 to TRBJ2-6, with a possible D match to TRBD1 (5 bases). Germline CDR1 SQVTM, CDR2 ANQGSEA. With 6 bases removed from V and 0 bases from J, the gap between germline ends came to 6 bases. This CDR3 is 13 amino acids long. As DNA, the CDR3 is TGCAGCGTCAGGGACTCTGGGGCCAACGTCCTGACTTTC. It yields the protein CSVRDSGANVLTF.

In this sample, this clone turned up once. The chain couples TRBV2 to TRBJ2-7; D uncertain. In germline, CDR1 is SNHLY, CDR2 FYNNEI. Between the trimmed V and J ends, which lost 4 bases and 2 bases, there was a span of 6 bases. This CDR3 comprises 12 residues. CDR3 region: CASSGQTYEQYF. DNA of the CDR3: TGTGCCAGCAGTGGACAAACCTACGAGCAGTACTTC.

The chain joins TRBV18 to TRBJ2-5; weak D call: TRBD2 (5 bases). Germline loops: CDR1 KGHSH, CDR2 LQKENI. With 1 base removed from V and 2 bases from J, the gap between germline ends came to 14 bases. The CDR3 totals 16 residues. CDR3 residues: CASSPRQVEGQETQYF. The DNA for the CDR3 is TGTGCCAGCTCACCACGGCAGGTCGAGGGACAAGAGACCCAGTACTTC.

The genes are TRBV2 and TRBJ1-1; TRBD1 matches at 10 bases. The CDR3 covers 17 residues. The germline V gene encodes CDR1 SNHLY and CDR2 FYNNEI. V trimming: 5 bases; J trimming: 0 bases; junction bases outside the gene matches: 9. CDR3 DNA: TGTGCCAGCAGTCCACCGGGACAGGGGAGCATGAACACTGAAGCTTTCTTT. Residues: CASSPPGQGSMNTEAFF.

V and J are TRBV19 and TRBJ2-7, with 7 bases fitting TRBD2. Germline V gene lookup returns CDR1 LNHDA and CDR2 SQIVND (reference sequence). The junction had 5 bases not matched to a gene; V was cut back by 6 bases and J by 0 bases. This CDR3 is built from 14 residues. The CDR3 sequence is CASRGAGSSYEQYF. The CDR3 DNA is TGTGCCAGTAGGGGAGCGGGGAGCTCCTACGAGCAGTACTTC.

This chain uses TRBV5-1 with TRBJ2-7, with D possibly matching TRBD2 (6 bases). The CDR3 is 15 residues long. The germline V gene encodes CDR1 SGHRS and CDR2 YFSETQ. Trimming pared 0 bases from V and 2 bases from J, leaving 12 bases between. In DNA, the CDR3 is TGCGCCAGCAGCTTGGTTCCTAGCGCCACCTACGAGCAGTACTTC. Translation gives CASSLVPSATYEQYF.

V and J are TRBV15 and TRBJ2-1; the match to TRBD2 covers 12 bases. The CDR3 sequence is 17 residues long. The ends lost 0 bases at V and 6 bases at J; junction bases unmatched: 6. Per the germline V gene, CDR1 is LNHNV and CDR2 is YYDKDF (reference sequence). The CDR3 nucleotides read TGTGCCACCAGCAGAGATCGAGGACTAGCGGGACTCAATGAGCAGTTCTTC. Translated: CATSRDRGLAGLNEQFF.

The V and J genes are TRBV5-5 and TRBJ1-3; D is perhaps TRBD1 (5 bases). V lost 7 bases, J lost 8 bases, and 16 bases lay in between. Germline CDR1 SGHKS, CDR2 YYEKEE (reference sequence). This CDR3 is built from 13 residues. The CDR3 protein is CASAGGSPYTIYF. The CDR3 nucleotides read TGTGCCAGCGCGGGGGGATCCCCGTACACCATATATTTT.

This clone came up once. The gene calls are TRBV6-2 or TRBV6-3 and TRBJ2-7; 9 bases fit TRBD2. This CDR3 is 15 amino acids long. Per germline, CDR1 MNHEY and CDR2 SVGEGT. Germline trimming cut 0 bases from V and 6 bases from J; bases unmatched to any gene: 6. CDR3 in DNA: TGTGCCAGCAGTTACTCCCTAGCGGGGACGGGCGAGCAGTACTTC. Encoded protein: CASSYSLAGTGEQYF.

V usage is TRBV21-1 and J usage is TRBJ1-1; the table's D call, TRBD1, has no DNA check behind it. TRBV21-1 is assigned pseudogene status. CDR3 length: 20 residues. Here the CDR3 reads CASSLPGGGDRVVCRAEAFF. DNA for the CDR3: TGTGCCAGCAGCCTACCCGGGGGCGGGGACAGGGTAGTCTGTAGGGCTGAAGCTTTCTTT.

The CDR3 DNA reads as TGCGCCAGCCGTTCTAGACAGTTGGACTATGGCTACACCTTC. It encodes CASRSRQLDYGYTF. The chain uses TRBV10-2 and TRBJ1-2, with D perhaps matching TRBD1 (5 bases). The CDR3 totals 14 residues. The V end lost 8 bases, the J end lost 3 bases, and 16 bases lay between the germline ends. Germline values: CDR1 WSHSY, CDR2 SAAADI.

V is TRBV18 and J is TRBJ2-7; 12 bases align to TRBD1. The CDR3 is 16 residues long. V lost 3 bases to trimming and J lost 0 bases; unmatched junction nucleotides: 3. Germline CDR1 KGHSH, CDR2 LQKENI. CDR3 region: CASSPGTGGDSYEQYF. The CDR3 DNA follows: TGTGCCAGCTCACCGGGGACAGGGGGCGACTCCTACGAGCAGTACTTC.

CDR3 nucleotides: TGCGCCAGCAGCTTGGTTCCCAGGAAGTACCAAGAGACCCAGTACTTC. It encodes CASSLVPRKYQETQYF. The chain has TRBV5-1 and TRBJ2-5; D gene unclear. V was pared by 0 bases and J by 0 bases, with 12 bases between. Germline values: CDR1 SGHRS, CDR2 YFSETQ. The length of the CDR3 is 16 residues.

In the case of this clone: The sample contains more than one DNA sequence encoding this CDR3. The chain joins TRBV2 to TRBJ1-2; 7 bases align to TRBD1. CDR1 and CDR2 (germline): SNHLY, FYNNEI. The CDR3 extends over 13 amino acids. The V segment lost 6 bases and the J segment 2 bases; nucleotides outside the gene matches: 3. The CDR3 DNA follows: TGTGCCAGCAGCTTGGGACAGAACTATGGCTACACCTTC. It specifies CASSLGQNYGYTF.

In DNA, the CDR3 is TGTGCCAGCGGCGGACTAGCGGGGGCCCAAGAGACCCAGTACTTC. The encoded protein is CASGGLAGAQETQYF. The chain is built from TRBV25-1 and TRBJ2-5, with 13 nucleotides matching TRBD2. This CDR3 region has 15 residues. The germline gives CDR1 MGHDK, CDR2 SYGVNS. V was clipped by 8 bases and J by 1 base; unmatched bases: 4.

The chain employs TRBV5-1 and TRBJ1-1; possibly TRBD1 for D (5 bases). The CDR3 consists of 13 residues. From germline, CDR1 is SGHRS and CDR2 YFSETQ. Trimming shortened V by 5 bases and J by 4 bases, and 12 bases separated the two germline ends. The CDR3 DNA follows: TGCGCCAGCAGATGGGACTCGGGCACTGAAGCTTTCTTT. Amino acids: CASRWDSGTEAFF.

This clone is a singleton in its sample. The chain combines TRBV29-1 with TRBJ2-7, with TRBD2 matching 11 bases. The CDR3 loop spans 14 amino acids. Trimming removed 4 bases from V and 2 bases from J; junction bases left unmatched: 4. Germline loops: CDR1 SQVTM, CDR2 ANQGSEA. The CDR3 DNA follows: TGCAGCGTTGCGGGACTAGCGGCCCCCTACGAGCAGTACTTC. As protein: CSVAGLAAPYEQYF.

The CDR3: CASSPRGQGTGELFF. CDR3 bases: TGTGCCAGCAGCCCTAGGGGGCAGGGCACCGGGGAGCTGTTTTTT. The chain carries TRBV4-2 and TRBJ2-2; 7 nucleotides agree with TRBD1. The CDR3 consists of 15 residues. The germline gives CDR1 LGHNA, CDR2 YNFKEQ. V shed 4 bases, J shed 4 bases, and the junction held 6 bases outside the gene matches.

The chain couples TRBV7-9 to TRBJ1-6, with D perhaps matching TRBD1 (5 bases). This CDR3 has 16 amino acids. Trimming stripped 3 bases from V and 2 bases from J, with 11 bases between. Per the germline V gene, CDR1 is SEHNR and CDR2 is FQNEAQ (reference sequence). CDR3 in DNA: TGTGCCAGCAGCTTGCGACAGAATCCCTATAATTCACCCCTCCACTTT. Translating gives CASSLRQNPYNSPLHF.

This clone was counted once. This chain joins TRBV7-2 and TRBJ2-5; D is uncertain. CDR1 is SGHTA and CDR2 is FQGNSA in the germline V gene. The CDR3 runs to 13 residues. The V end lost 1 base, the J end lost 2 bases, and 5 bases lay between the germline ends. CDR3 residues: CASSLVTQETQYF. The CDR3 DNA is TGTGCCAGCAGCTTAGTTACACAAGAGACCCAGTACTTC.

The rearrangement joins TRBV5-1 to TRBJ1-4; D is unclear. In germline, CDR1 is SGHRS, CDR2 YFSETQ. This CDR3 has 15 amino acids. Between the trimmed V and J ends, which lost 4 bases and 0 bases, there was a span of 10 bases. The CDR3 is CASSTRTATNEKLFF. CDR3 nucleotide sequence: TGCGCCAGCAGCACTCGGACTGCAACTAATGAAAAACTGTTTTTT.

The chain is built from TRBV5-1 and TRBJ1-2; D might be TRBD1 (6 bases). Germline lookup yields CDR1 SGHRS and CDR2 YFSETQ. Trimming cost V 0 bases and J 2 bases, with 8 bases left between them. The CDR3 contains 14 residues. CDR3 nucleotide sequence: TGCGCCAGCAGCTTGGAGCAGGGGAACTATGGCTACACCTTC. As protein: CASSLEQGNYGYTF.

V gene TRBV5-6 combines with J gene TRBJ1-5; D gene unclear. V lost 3 bases and J lost 5, with 15 bases in between. The CDR3 is made up of 15 amino acids. Germline V gene data show CDR1 as SGHDT and CDR2 as YYEEEE. CDR3 protein: CASSSFNSDDQPQHF. The CDR3 region has the DNA TGTGCCAGCAGCTCCTTCAACAGTGACGATCAGCCCCAGCATTTT. The full variable domain, its missing parts supplied by reference TRBV5-6 and TRBJ1-5, is DAGVTQSPTHLIKTRGQQVTLRCSPKSGHDTVSWYQQALGQGPQFIFQYYEEEERQRGNFPDRFSGHQFPNYSSELNVNALLLGDSALYLCASSSFNSDDQPQHFGDGTRLSIL.

This chain uses TRBV30 with TRBJ1-1; 9 bases match TRBD1. Germline-derived CDR1 and CDR2 are GTSNPN and SVGIG (reference sequence). The CDR3 is 13 amino acids. V dropped 3 bases and J dropped 6; count of bases not matched to a gene: 5. CDR3 sequence reads: CAWSLQGAPEAFF. Written as DNA, the CDR3 is TGTGCCTGGAGCCTACAGGGGGCCCCTGAAGCTTTCTTT.

This clone was recorded only once. This chain uses TRBV5-4 with TRBJ1-2, with D tentatively TRBD1 (5 bases). The CDR3 sequence is 15 residues long. Germline V gene sequence: CDR1 SGHNT, CDR2 YYREEE (reference sequence). The germline V and J ends were trimmed by 1 base and 10 bases, with 20 bases remaining between them. The DNA for the CDR3 is TGTGCCAGCAGCTTGAGGGGAGGAAGCCTGAAAAACTACACCTTC. It is translated as CASSLRGGSLKNYTF.